A single sample gave rise to the 22 T cell receptor beta chains below, sequenced in a study of Graves' ophthalmopathy and Graves' hyperthyroidism. RNA transcripts were the source from which TCR beta CDR3 regions were amplified. A first-round RT-PCR used HTBI primers, followed by a second-round multiplex PCR. MiXCR, applied by TCRdb to the multiplex PCR reads, yields one record per CDR3 protein. The repertoire has 300,000 to 400,000 distinct CDR3 sequences, about 15% of them found once; the top ten carry 2% to 3%. The sequenced sample was peripheral blood. These receptor sequences come from an adult woman with stable Graves' hyperthyroidism.

This clonotype was seen ten or more times. The chain combines TRBV6-1 with TRBJ2-2, with a possible D match to TRBD2 (6 bases). Trimming stripped 7 bases from V and 6 bases from J, with 9 bases between. CDR1 and CDR2 (germline): MNHNS, SASEGT. This CDR3 has 12 amino acids. The CDR3 nucleotides read TGTGCCAGCACCTGGGGGGCCGGGGAGCTGTTTTTT. Translated: CASTWGAGELFF.

The chain recombines TRBV12-5 with TRBJ1-2, with D perhaps matching TRBD1 (5 bases). Trimming pared 6 bases from V and 0 bases from J, leaving 11 bases between. CDR1 LGHNT and CDR2 FRNRAP come from the germline V gene. This CDR3 spans 14 amino acids. The CDR3 spells CASGGADSNYGYTF. CDR3 in DNA: TGTGCTAGTGGAGGGGCAGATTCTAACTATGGCTACACCTTC.

Many counts were recorded for this clonotype. The rearrangement links TRBV12-3 or TRBV12-4 to TRBJ2-2, with D unresolved. Trimming removed 3 bases at V and 5 bases at J, with 10 bases between. CDR3 length equals 14 residues. The CDR3 coding sequence is TGTGCCAGCAGTTTTGTCGTCAGGACCGGGGAGCTGTTTTTT. Translation gives CASSFVVRTGELFF.

This clonotype was counted many times. The genes are TRBV6-2 or TRBV6-3 and TRBJ2-5; 11 positions match TRBD2. V was clipped by 8 bases and J by 1 base; unmatched bases: 6. Germline V gives CDR1 MNHEY, CDR2 SVGEGT. The CDR3 is made up of 15 amino acids. The DNA of the CDR3 is TGTGCCAGCCGGGGGACTAGCGGCTTCCAAGAGACCCAGTACTTC. Amino acids: CASRGTSGFQETQYF.

This clonotype showed up many times. The V call is TRBV29-1, the J call TRBJ2-7; no firm D call. The CDR3 spans 12 residues. Trimming pared 7 bases from V and 4 bases from J, leaving 14 bases between. Germline V lookup: CDR1 SQVTM, CDR2 ANQGSEA. As DNA, the CDR3 is TGCAGCGGCTCCTCGTCCACTTACGAGCAGTACTTC. It translates to CSGSSSTYEQYF.

With respect to this clonotype: One base away lies a much larger clone, so this may be a sequencing read error. Because the CDR3 is missing its conserved closing phenylalanine or tryptophan, this is likely a read error. The rearrangement uses TRBV20-1 and TRBJ1-1; 7 nucleotides agree with TRBD1. Germline CDR1 and CDR2: DFQATT and SNEGSKA (reference sequence). The CDR3 extends over 14 amino acids. The V segment lost 2 bases and the J segment 6 bases; nucleotides outside the gene matches: 9. The DNA for the CDR3 is TGCAGTGCTAGATGGGACAGCTTTAGGGCTGAAGCTTTCTTG. It is translated as CSARWDSFRAEAFL.

The table lists this clonotype with many counts. The chain has TRBV6-1 and TRBJ2-5, with D possibly matching TRBD2 (6 bases). Germline CDR1 is MNHNS and CDR2 is SASEGT. This CDR3 has 14 residues. V was clipped by 2 bases and J by 10 bases, with 17 bases between them. The CDR3 DNA follows: TGTGCCAGCAGTGAATATAAAGGGGCCGGGGGCCAGTACTTC. It yields the protein CASSEYKGAGGQYF.

This clonotype was picked up many times. The chain has TRBV5-1 and TRBJ1-1; D is unclear. V dropped 2 bases and J dropped 1 base, with 12 bases sitting between them. Germline V gives CDR1 SGHRS, CDR2 YFSETQ. There are 15 residues in the CDR3. The DNA of the CDR3 is TGCGCCAGCAGCTTCCTTCCTCGGGAGAACACTGAAGCTTTCTTT. This translates into CASSFLPRENTEAFF.

V usage is TRBV18 and J usage is TRBJ1-5; D is undetermined. The CDR3 length is 15 residues. With 2 bases removed from V and 5 bases from J, the gap between germline ends came to 13 bases. The germline gives CDR1 KGHSH, CDR2 LQKENI. Here the CDR3 DNA reads TGTGCCAGCTCACCATCCGTACAGTCCCATCAGCCCCAGCATTTT. The encoded protein is CASSPSVQSHQPQHF.

There are many counts of this clonotype. The chain combines TRBV20-1 with TRBJ2-5; 9 bases align to TRBD1. Germline V CDR1 and CDR2: DFQATT, SNEGSKA (reference sequence). J lost 0 bases, V lost 3 bases, and 8 bases had no gene match. The length of the CDR3 is 16 residues. For the CDR3, the DNA is TGCAGTGCTAGTAGAGCCGACAGGGGGTACCAAGAGACCCAGTACTTC. Translation gives CSASRADRGYQETQYF.

In this sample, this clonotype turned up many times. The chain couples TRBV28 to TRBJ1-1, with unresolved D. With 5 bases removed from V and 3 bases from J, the gap between germline ends came to 10 bases. The CDR3 totals 13 residues. Germline V lookup: CDR1 MDHEN, CDR2 SYDVKM. CDR3 DNA sequence: TGTGCCAGCAGTCCCTTTGAGGACACTGAAGCTTTCTTT. Translation gives CASSPFEDTEAFF.

This clonotype was seen ten or more times. The V call is TRBV29-1, the J call TRBJ2-2, with D tentatively TRBD2 (5 bases). The CDR3 is 13 residues long. V was clipped by 3 bases and J by 4 bases, with 9 bases between them. From germline, CDR1 is SQVTM and CDR2 ANQGSEA. The CDR3: CSVEARVTGELFF. CDR3 DNA sequence: TGCAGCGTTGAGGCGAGGGTCACCGGGGAGCTGTTTTTT.

This clonotype has at least ten counts. V and J are TRBV13 and TRBJ1-2, with a possible D match to TRBD1 (5 bases). The CDR3 loop spans 16 amino acids. Trimming took off 4 bases at V and 0 bases at J, with 15 bases between the two ends. Germline V gene sequence: CDR1 PRHDT, CDR2 FYEKMQ (reference sequence). This chain's CDR3 is CASSSLGGETNYGYTF. CDR3 DNA: TGTGCCAGCAGCTCCCTCGGGGGAGAAACTAACTATGGCTACACCTTC. The whole variable domain, remainder taken from reference TRBV13 and TRBJ1-2, is AAGVIQSPRHLIKEKRETATLKCYPIPRHDTVYWYQQGPGQDPQFLISFYEKMQSDKGSIPDRFSAQQFSDYHSELNMSSLELGDSALYFCASSSLGGETNYGYTFGSGTRLTVV.

This clonotype was observed at least ten times. The chain has TRBV4-1 and TRBJ1-2; D is ambiguous. The CDR3 is 13 residues long. CDR1 is MGHRA and CDR2 is YSYEKL in the germline V gene. V was shortened by 0 bases and J by 4 bases, with 6 bases between the two germline ends. CDR3 sequence (DNA): TGCGCCAGCAGCCAAGATCCAGGCTATGGCTACACCTTC. Translated: CASSQDPGYGYTF.

This clonotype was observed many times. CDR3 DNA: TGTGCCTGGAGTGTAGGTGCCTATAGCAATCAGCCCCAGCATTTT. Its translation: CAWSVGAYSNQPQHF. The chain joins TRBV30 to TRBJ1-5; no clear D gene. Germline CDR1 GTSNPN, CDR2 SVGIG (reference sequence). V dropped 0 bases and J dropped 0 bases, with 9 bases sitting between them. The CDR3 is 15 amino acids.

This clonotype showed up many times. The genes are TRBV13 and TRBJ1-6; D is possibly TRBD1 (5 bases). The germline V gene encodes CDR1 PRHDT and CDR2 FYEKMQ (reference sequence). V shed 3 bases and J shed 6 bases, with 15 bases lying between them. The length of the CDR3 is 16 residues. The CDR3 nucleotides are TGTGCCAGCAGCTTCCGAGGGGACGGAAGTAATTCACCCCTCCACTTT. This gives the protein CASSFRGDGSNSPLHF.

This clonotype was counted at least ten times. The chain combines TRBV9 with TRBJ1-5, with D possibly matching TRBD1 (5 bases). Germline V gene sequence: CDR1 SGDLS, CDR2 YYNGEE. CDR3 length: 14 residues. The ends were cut back, 3 bases at V and 0 bases at J, with 7 bases in the middle. The DNA of the CDR3 is TGTGCCAGCAGCGGGGGGGATAGCAATCAGCCCCAGCATTTT. This encodes CASSGGDSNQPQHF.

There are many counts of this clonotype. This chain uses TRBV7-2 with TRBJ2-7; D unresolved. Germline CDR1 and CDR2: SGHTA and FQGNSA. This CDR3 is 16 amino acids long. Deletions cut 5 bases from V and 0 bases from J, with 17 bases between. CDR3 loop: CASSPYRAPSSYEQYF. The CDR3 DNA reads as TGTGCCAGCAGCCCTTATAGGGCACCAAGCTCCTACGAGCAGTACTTC.

This clonotype was observed many times. This chain connects TRBV28 to TRBJ2-7; maybe TRBD1 (5 bases). CDR1 MDHEN and CDR2 SYDVKM come from the germline V gene. This CDR3 comprises 14 residues. Trimming removed 10 bases at V and 2 bases at J, with 18 bases between. The CDR3 DNA sequence: TGTGCCACCACCCCAGGGCAGGTGCCCTACGAGCAGTACTTC. Its protein product is CATTPGQVPYEQYF.

Ten or more counts support this clonotype. The chain employs TRBV28 and TRBJ2-3; possible D gene TRBD2, 5 bases. The CDR3 spans 11 residues. Germline lookup yields CDR1 MDHEN and CDR2 SYDVKM. Deletions cut 6 bases from V and 9 bases from J, with 10 bases between. The CDR3 loop reads CASRATRTQYF. CDR3 DNA: TGTGCCAGCAGAGCCACTAGGACGCAGTATTTT.

A remark on this clonotype: With a much larger clone just one base away, this may be a read error. V usage is TRBV25-1 and J usage is TRBJ2-2; perhaps TRBD2 as D (6 bases). Germline CDR1 is MGHDK and CDR2 is SYGVNS. This CDR3 is built from 13 residues. CDR3 loop: CASSGDLPGGLFF. The CDR3 coding sequence is TGTGCCAGCAGTGGAGATTTGCCCGGGGGGCTGTTTTTT.

Concerning this clonotype: This is likely a read error, given that the CDR3 carries no conserved phenylalanine or tryptophan at its end. This chain joins TRBV7-2 and TRBJ2-7; D might be TRBD1 (6 bases). There are 14 residues in the CDR3. The germline V gene encodes CDR1 SGHTA and CDR2 FQGNSA. The V end lost 1 base, the J end lost 2 bases, and 9 bases lay between the germline ends. CDR3 bases: TGTGCCAGCAGCTTAGGACAGGAGCCCTACGAGCAGTACCTC. Translated: CASSLGQEPYEQYL.